There are a few counts of the clone carrying this TCR beta chain. What it recognizes is unknown. The junction differs from germline at one of its ends, possibly a read error. Treatment here: oral pan-JAK inhibitor, 5-10 mg twice daily. The data belong to a study of CD8+ T cells in alopecia areata. This CDR3 has 14 residues. CDR1 and CDR2 (germline): SNHLY, FYNNEI. Study conclusions and caveats: Whether baseline CD8+ expansion is linked to response remains uncertain, given a single nonresponder. Affected scalp, especially in alopecia totalis/universalis, had a higher clonality than normal scalp did.

Extracted RNA was reverse transcribed, and the resulting cDNA served as sequencing template. Measured with immunoSEQ multiplex PCR; TCRdb has only the in-frame clones, and not every one. The table has 95,000 to 150,000 clones, approximately 60% seen once. The chain has TRBV2 and TRBJ2-2; TRBD1 might be the D (5 bases). The material was CD4+ T cells sorted from blood, obtained at week 4, from a patient treated with tofacitinib. The sequence was collected from a human donor with alopecia areata. The CDR3 nucleotides are TGTGCCGGCAGCCTCGGCCAGGGTGGAGGGGAGCTGTTTTTT. It specifies CAGSLGQGGGELFF.